This TCR beta chain was found in a study of cytomegalovirus exposure and HLA in healthy donors. PCR was performed using 60 Vbeta and 13 Jbeta primers. TCRdb's copy holds only in-frame clones and misses some; the assay was immunoSEQ multiplex PCR. The data show 150,000 to 200,000 clones, about 80% seen once. Study observations and caveats: Cytomegalovirus status, reportedly, was diagnosed with high specificity and sensitivity by the classifier. V- and J-gene trimming in TCR beta was tied to a missense DCLRE1C variant by an analysis performed later. Sequencing depth roughly uniform across donors was assumed in presence/absence analyses.

For this clone: Its antigen remains unknown.

V was pared by 1 base and J by 9 bases, with 13 bases between. The germline CDR1 and CDR2 sequences are SEHNR and FQNEAQ (reference sequence). CDR3 length equals 15 residues. This sequence joins TRBV7-9 and TRBJ1-6, with D maybe TRBD1 (6 bases). Sample: PBMCs. The sequence was collected from a woman between 45 and 65 years old in good health and CMV-seronegative. CDR3 loop: CASSLVMGASSPLHF. The CDR3 region has the DNA TGTGCCAGCAGCTTAGTAATGGGGGCCAGTTCACCCCTCCACTTT. The whole variable domain, filled in from reference TRBV7-9 and TRBJ1-6, reads DTGVSQNPRHKITKRGQNVTFRCDPISEHNRLYWYRQTLGQGPEFLTYFQNEAQLEKSRLLSDRFSAERPKGSFSTLEIQRTEQGDSAMYLCASSLVMGASSPLHFGNGTRLTVT.